This T cell receptor (beta chain) was sequenced in a study of OX40 agonist ivuxolimab in advanced cancers. Study overall: Patients got intravenous ivuxolimab at 0.01 to 10 mg/kg every 2 weeks. Study-level results: Undetermined was the antigen specificity of the expanded peripheral T cells.

Trimming removed 2 bases at V and 9 bases at J, with 10 bases between. CDR1 is DFQATT and CDR2 is SNEGSKA in the germline V gene (reference sequence). The CDR3 is 11 residues long. This clone was observed once. Its antigen is not known. Assay: immunoSEQ multiplex PCR; the TCRdb copy retains only in-frame clones and omits some. The sample includes about 58,000 clones, over 75% of them seen just once. This specimen was CD4+ or CD8+ T cells sorted from blood, taken in a trial of the OX40 agonist ivuxolimab. The rearrangement links TRBV20-1 to TRBJ1-1, with D possibly being TRBD1 (5 bases). The source of this sequence is an adult with an advanced solid tumor such as melanoma, head and neck, liver or kidney cancer. CDR3 coding DNA: TGCAGTGCTAGAAGGGACGTGAAAGCTTTCTTT. The encoded protein is CSARRDVKAFF.